The clone carrying this T cell receptor (beta chain) was detected many times. Preparing the TCRbeta library involved the use of unique molecular identifiers. One entry per CDR3 protein results from TCRdb running MiXCR on the PCR reads. The table shows 170,000 or so distinct CDR3 sequences, with approximately 6.8% occurring only once. The data are from a study of T-cell reconstitution after alpha-beta-depleted transplantation in children. The sequence derives from a human donor who donated a stem cell graft to a child with Wiskott-Aldrich syndrome. This sample comprised PBMCs from the stem cell graft donor, obtained from the stem cell graft.

The CDR3 sequence is CASRNRDLNTEAFF. The CDR3 nucleotides are TGTGCCAGTAGGAACAGGGACCTGAACACTGAAGCTTTCTTT. V usage is TRBV6-1 and J usage is TRBJ1-1; a possible D gene is TRBD1 (6 bases). The V end was cut by 9 bases, the J end by 0 bases, with 14 bases between. Germline values: CDR1 MNHNS, CDR2 SASEGT. The CDR3 totals 14 residues.